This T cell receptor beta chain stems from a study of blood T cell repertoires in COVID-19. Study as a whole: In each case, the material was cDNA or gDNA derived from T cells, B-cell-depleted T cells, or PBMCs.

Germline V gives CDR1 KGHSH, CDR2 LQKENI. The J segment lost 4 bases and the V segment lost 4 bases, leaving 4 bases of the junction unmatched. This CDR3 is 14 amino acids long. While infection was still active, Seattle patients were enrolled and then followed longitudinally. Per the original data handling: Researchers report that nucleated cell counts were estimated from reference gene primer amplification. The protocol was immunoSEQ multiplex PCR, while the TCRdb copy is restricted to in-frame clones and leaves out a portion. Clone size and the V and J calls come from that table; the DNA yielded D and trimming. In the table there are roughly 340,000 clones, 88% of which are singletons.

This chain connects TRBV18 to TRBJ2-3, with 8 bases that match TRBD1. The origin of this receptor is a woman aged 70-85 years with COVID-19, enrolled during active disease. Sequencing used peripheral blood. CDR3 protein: CASSLGQVPDTQYF. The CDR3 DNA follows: TGTGCCAGCTCACTGGGACAGGTACCAGATACGCAGTATTTT.